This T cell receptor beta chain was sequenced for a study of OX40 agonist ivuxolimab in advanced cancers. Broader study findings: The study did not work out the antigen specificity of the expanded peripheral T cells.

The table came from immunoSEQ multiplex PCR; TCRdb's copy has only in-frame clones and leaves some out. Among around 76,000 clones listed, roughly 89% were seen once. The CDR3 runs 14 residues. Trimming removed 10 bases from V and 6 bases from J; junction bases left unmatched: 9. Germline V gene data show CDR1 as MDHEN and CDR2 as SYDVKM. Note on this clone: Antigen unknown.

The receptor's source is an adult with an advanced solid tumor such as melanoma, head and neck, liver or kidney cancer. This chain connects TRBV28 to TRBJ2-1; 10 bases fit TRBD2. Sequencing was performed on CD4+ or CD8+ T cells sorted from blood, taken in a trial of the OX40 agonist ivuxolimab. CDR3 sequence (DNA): TGTGCCACCCAAAGCGGGGGGGGGTTCAATGAGCAGTTCTTC. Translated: CATQSGGGFNEQFF.